The present T cell receptor (beta chain) was sequenced within a study of T cell responses to AZD1222 COVID-19 vaccine. The wider study: Pooled together were second doses at about 4 or about 12 weeks. The study, taken as a whole, reports: A reported finding is that nearly half of spike-specific TCRs target unmutated variant regions. Spike was spanned by vaccine-associated CD4 TCRs, with dominance at 160-218 and 743-854.

The J segment lost 5 bases and the V segment lost 0 bases, leaving 2 bases of the junction unmatched. The CDR3 sequence is 15 residues long. Germline assignment: CDR1 MDHEN and CDR2 SYDVKM. This clone was detected only once. Its antigen is not identified. TCRdb's copy holds only in-frame clones and misses some; the assay was immunoSEQ multiplex PCR. The sample yields 80,000 to 100,000 clones, roughly 90% seen once. The sequencing used peripheral blood, collected on day 0 of AZD1222 vaccination. The source of this sequence is an adult in good health. The gene calls are TRBV28 and TRBJ2-5; 11 bases are a match to TRBD2. The DNA for the CDR3 is TGTGCCAGCAGTTTATGGGCTAGCGGGGGGGAGACCCAGTACTTC. It is translated as CASSLWASGGETQYF.